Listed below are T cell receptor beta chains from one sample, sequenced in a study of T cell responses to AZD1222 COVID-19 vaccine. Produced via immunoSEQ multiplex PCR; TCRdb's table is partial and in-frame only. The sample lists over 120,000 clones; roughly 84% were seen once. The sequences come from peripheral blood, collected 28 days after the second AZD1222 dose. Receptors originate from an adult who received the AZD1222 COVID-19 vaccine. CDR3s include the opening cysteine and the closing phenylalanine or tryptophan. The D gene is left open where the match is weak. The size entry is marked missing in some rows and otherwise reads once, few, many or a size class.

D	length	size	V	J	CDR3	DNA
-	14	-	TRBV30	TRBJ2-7	CAWSLEGGNYEQYF	TGTGCCTGGAGTCTGGAGGGGGGGAACTACGAGCAGTACTTC
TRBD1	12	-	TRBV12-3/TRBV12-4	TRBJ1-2	CASSPWGTAGTF	TGTGCCAGCAGCCCCTGGGGGACAGCCGGCACCTTC
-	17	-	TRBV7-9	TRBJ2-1	CASSPTLDREGYNEQFF	TGTGCCAGCAGCCCGACCCTGGACAGAGAGGGTTACAATGAGCAGTTCTTC
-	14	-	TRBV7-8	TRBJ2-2	CASSSPTPAGELFF	TGTGCCAGCAGCTCCCCGACCCCCGCCGGGGAGCTGTTTTTT
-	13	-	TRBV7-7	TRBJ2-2	CASSPPESGELFF	TGTGCCAGCAGCCCCCCAGAATCCGGGGAGCTGTTTTTT
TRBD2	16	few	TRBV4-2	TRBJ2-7	CASSQVAAGAQYEQYF	TGTGCCAGCAGCCAAGTTGCAGCGGGGGCTCAGTACGAGCAGTACTTC
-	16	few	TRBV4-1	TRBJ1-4	CASSQLSDRPDEKLFF	TGCGCCAGCAGCCAGCTCTCTGACAGGCCAGATGAAAAACTGTTTTTT
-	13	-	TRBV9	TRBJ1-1	CASSVSPNTEAFF	TGTGCCAGCAGCGTGTCCCCGAACACTGAAGCTTTCTTT
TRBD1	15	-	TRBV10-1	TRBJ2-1	CASSESGTGVDEQFF	TGCGCCAGCAGTGAGTCGGGGACAGGGGTGGATGAGCAGTTCTTC
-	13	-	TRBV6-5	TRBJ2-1	CASIPPGYNEQFF	TGTGCCAGCATCCCCCCGGGGTACAATGAGCAGTTCTTC
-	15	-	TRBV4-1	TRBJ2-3	CASSPSGNSPDTQYF	TGCGCCAGCAGCCCGTCGGGAAACTCACCAGATACGCAGTATTTT
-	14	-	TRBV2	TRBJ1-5	CASAEQGGYQPQHF	TGTGCCAGCGCGGAACAGGGTGGATATCAGCCCCAGCATTTT
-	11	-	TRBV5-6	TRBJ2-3	CASSRADTQYF	TGTGCCAGCTCGAGGGCAGATACGCAGTATTTT
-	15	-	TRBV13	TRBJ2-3	CASSLVPSSTDTQYF	TGTGCCAGCAGCTTAGTGCCTTCTAGCACAGATACGCAGTATTTT
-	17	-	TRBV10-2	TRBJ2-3	CASSEFSGAPNTDTQYF	TGCGCCAGCAGTGAGTTTTCGGGGGCGCCGAACACAGATACGCAGTATTTT
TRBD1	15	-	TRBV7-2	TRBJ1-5	CASSQNRGSNQPQHF	TGTGCCAGCAGTCAGAACAGGGGTAGCAATCAGCCCCAGCATTTT
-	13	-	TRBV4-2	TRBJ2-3	CASSQLPGDTQYF	TGTGCCAGCAGCCAACTTCCAGGGGATACGCAGTATTTT
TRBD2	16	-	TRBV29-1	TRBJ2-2	CSVETGLAGVTGELFF	TGCAGCGTTGAAACGGGGCTAGCGGGAGTCACCGGGGAGCTGTTTTTT
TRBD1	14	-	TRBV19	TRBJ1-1	CASSIPGGGTEAFF	TGTGCCAGTAGTATACCAGGGGGCGGCACTGAAGCTTTCTTT
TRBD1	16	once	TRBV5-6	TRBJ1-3	CASSLYGTAAGNTIYF	TGTGCCAGCAGCTTGTATGGGACAGCCGCTGGAAACACCATATATTTT
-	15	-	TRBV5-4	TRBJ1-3	CASSPGTVSGNTIYF	TGTGCCAGCAGCCCAGGGACCGTCTCTGGAAACACCATATATTTT
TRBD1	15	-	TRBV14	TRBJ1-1	CASSQGGQGLAEAFF	TGTGCCAGCAGCCAAGGGGGACAGGGGTTGGCTGAAGCTTTCTTT
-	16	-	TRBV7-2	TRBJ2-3	CASSFAKGGLTDTQYF	TGTGCCAGCAGCTTCGCGAAGGGGGGGCTCACAGATACGCAGTATTTT
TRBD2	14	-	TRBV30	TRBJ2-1	CAWSVLAGYNEQFF	TGTGCCTGGAGTGTACTAGCGGGATATAATGAGCAGTTCTTC
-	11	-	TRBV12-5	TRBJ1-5	CARRGNQPQHF	TGTGCACGACGGGGCAATCAGCCCCAGCATTTT
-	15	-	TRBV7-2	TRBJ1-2	CASSSRDPGLDGYTF	TGTGCCAGCAGCTCAAGGGATCCAGGGTTGGATGGCTACACCTTC
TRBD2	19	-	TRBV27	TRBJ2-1	CASSFIGSGRGDSYNEQFF	TGTGCCAGCAGTTTTATAGGGAGCGGGAGAGGGGACTCCTACAATGAGCAGTTCTTC
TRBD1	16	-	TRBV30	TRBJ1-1	CAWSVGPGQLNTEAFF	TGTGCCTGGAGTGTGGGTCCGGGACAGCTGAACACTGAAGCTTTCTTT